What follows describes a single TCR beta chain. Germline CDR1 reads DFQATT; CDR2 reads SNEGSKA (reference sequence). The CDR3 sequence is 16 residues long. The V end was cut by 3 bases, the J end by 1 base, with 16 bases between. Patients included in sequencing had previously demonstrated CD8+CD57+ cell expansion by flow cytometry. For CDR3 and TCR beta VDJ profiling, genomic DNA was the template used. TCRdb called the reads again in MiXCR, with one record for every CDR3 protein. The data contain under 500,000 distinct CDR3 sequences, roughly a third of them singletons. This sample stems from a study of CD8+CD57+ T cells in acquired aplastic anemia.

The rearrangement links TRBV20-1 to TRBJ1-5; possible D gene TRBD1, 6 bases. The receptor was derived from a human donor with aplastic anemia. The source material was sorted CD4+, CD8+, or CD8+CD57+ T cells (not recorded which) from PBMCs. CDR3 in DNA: TGCAGTGCTAGTGGGACCAGGGGTGGGAGCAATCAGCCCCAGCATTTT. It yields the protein CSASGTRGGSNQPQHF.